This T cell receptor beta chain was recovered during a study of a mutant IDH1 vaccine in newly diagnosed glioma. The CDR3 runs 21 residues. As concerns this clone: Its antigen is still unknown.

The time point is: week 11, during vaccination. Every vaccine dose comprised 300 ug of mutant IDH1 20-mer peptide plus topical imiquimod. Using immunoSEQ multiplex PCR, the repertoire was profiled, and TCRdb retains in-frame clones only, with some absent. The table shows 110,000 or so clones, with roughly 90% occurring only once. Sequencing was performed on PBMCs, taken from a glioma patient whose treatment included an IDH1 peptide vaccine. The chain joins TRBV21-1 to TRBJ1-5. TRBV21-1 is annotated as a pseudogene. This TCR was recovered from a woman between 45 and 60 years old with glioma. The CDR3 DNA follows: TGTGCCAGCAGCACCGACAGCCGGGACCTTATTCACCCGTATAGCAATCAGCCCCAGCATTTT. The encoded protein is CASSTDSRDLIHPYSNQPQHF.